This entry lists 21 T cell receptor beta chains sequenced from one sample in a study of blood T cell repertoires in COVID-19 (dated by TCRdb to the early 2020s). The library was produced with the immunoSEQ multiplex PCR assay. Imported from immuneACCESS, the table was reduced by TCRdb to in-frame sequences with V and J called. These copies leave out some clones; in studies compared against another copy, an unresolved V gene accounts for under half, and the cause of the remainder is not known. This sample gives 70,000 to 95,000 clones in total; around four fifths of them show up just once. The ten largest make up approximately 15% of the sample. Sequenced sample: peripheral blood. Receptors were obtained from a human donor in a cohort sampled during active COVID-19.

The chain uses TRBV28 and TRBJ2-3, with TRBD2 identical over 15 bases. The ends lost 5 bases at V and 2 bases at J; junction bases unmatched: 8. The CDR3 is 18 amino acids. The germline V gene has CDR1 MDHEN and CDR2 SYDVKM. In DNA form, the CDR3 reads TGTGCCAGCAGTCGCGGACTAGCGGGAGGGCGGGACACAGATACGCAGTATTTT. Translating it yields CASSRGLAGGRDTDTQYF.

CDR3 protein: CASSPTAYNEQFF. Written as DNA, the CDR3 is TGTGCCAGCAGTCCGACAGCTTACAATGAGCAGTTCTTC. This chain connects TRBV28 to TRBJ2-1; D is possibly TRBD1 (5 bases). Germline CDR1 reads MDHEN; CDR2 reads SYDVKM. The CDR3 is made up of 13 amino acids. V was clipped by 5 bases and J by 4 bases, with 9 bases between them.

The rearrangement links TRBV7-3 to TRBJ1-2; 9 bases align to TRBD1. Per the germline V gene, CDR1 is SGHTA and CDR2 is FQGTGA. This CDR3 comprises 16 residues. J was trimmed by 4 bases and V by 2 bases; bases with no gene match: 8. The CDR3 is CASSLGDREASYGYTF. In DNA, the CDR3 is TGTGCCAGCAGCTTAGGGGACAGGGAGGCCAGCTATGGCTACACCTTC.

The V gene is TRBV5-5, the J gene TRBJ2-7, with 9 bases lining up with TRBD1. The CDR3 loop spans 15 amino acids. Germline values: CDR1 SGHKS, CDR2 YYEKEE (reference sequence). V dropped 4 bases and J dropped 4; count of bases not matched to a gene: 9. The CDR3 reads CASSTQGARVYEQYF. The CDR3 bases are TGTGCCAGCAGCACACAGGGGGCCCGGGTATACGAGCAGTACTTC.

The chain joins TRBV29-1 to TRBJ1-5, with 8 positions matching TRBD1. CDR1 and CDR2 from the germline V gene are SQVTM and ANQGSEA. CDR3 size: 13 residues. V lost 7 bases and J lost 4; bases outside the gene matches: 6. The chain's CDR3 is CSALTGGNQPQHF. In DNA form, the CDR3 reads TGCAGCGCTCTAACAGGGGGAAATCAGCCCCAGCATTTT.

This CDR3 is CASSPDYEQYF. The DNA of the CDR3 is TGTGCCAGCAGTCCAGACTACGAGCAGTACTTC. The rearrangement joins TRBV6-6 to TRBJ2-7; D gene ambiguous. Germline loops: CDR1 MNHNY, CDR2 SVGAGI (reference sequence). V gave up 5 bases and J gave up 3 bases, with 5 bases separating them. CDR3 length: 11 residues.

V is TRBV12-3 or TRBV12-4 and J is TRBJ2-7; unclear D gene. The CDR3 has 13 residues. Trimming stripped 1 base from V and 6 bases from J, with 10 bases between. CDR3 nucleotides: TGTGCCAGCAGTTTAGGTTCCAGAGGCGAGCAGTACTTC. Translating it yields CASSLGSRGEQYF.

The chain employs TRBV3-1 (or the pseudogene TRBV3-2) and TRBJ2-1; D call uncertain. This CDR3 comprises 16 residues. CDR1 LGHDT and CDR2 YNNKEL come from the germline V gene (reference sequence). V lost 0 bases, J lost 2 bases, and 11 bases lay in between. The CDR3 sequence: CASSQEPRIAYNEQFF. DNA of the CDR3: TGTGCCAGCAGCCAAGAGCCGCGTATCGCCTACAATGAGCAGTTCTTC.

This clone was seen only once. The chain is built from TRBV2 and TRBJ2-7, with a tentative D call TRBD1 (6 bases). Germline-derived CDR1 and CDR2 are SNHLY and FYNNEI. The CDR3 has 15 amino acids. V dropped 4 bases and J dropped 3 bases, with 16 bases sitting between them. The CDR3 region is CASSAGQPTVYEQYF. The CDR3 region has the DNA TGTGCCAGCAGTGCCGGACAGCCGACCGTCTACGAGCAGTACTTC.

V is TRBV6-4 and J is TRBJ2-5, with 7 bases fitting TRBD2. The germline CDR1 and CDR2 sequences are MRHNA and SNTAGT. The CDR3 has 14 residues. After removal of 3 bases from V and 5 bases from J, the junction contained 6 bases not matched to a gene. CDR3 DNA: TGTGCCAGCAGTGAGGGGGGGGACGGGGAGACCCAGTACTTC. This gives the protein CASSEGGDGETQYF.

The V call is TRBV29-1, the J call TRBJ2-1, with D hard to call. The CDR3 sequence is 13 residues long. From germline, CDR1 is SQVTM and CDR2 ANQGSEA. Trimming shortened V by 3 bases and J by 0 bases, and 6 bases separated the two germline ends. This CDR3 is CSVETFSYNEQFF. CDR3 DNA sequence: TGCAGCGTTGAGACATTCTCCTACAATGAGCAGTTCTTC.

V and J are TRBV7-8 and TRBJ1-5; possibly TRBD1 for D (5 bases). This CDR3 comprises 16 residues. The V gene lost 5 bases and the J gene lost 2 bases, with 16 bases spanning the gap. The germline CDR1 and CDR2 sequences are SGHVS and FQNEAQ. In DNA form, the CDR3 reads TGTGCCAGCAGCCAAAGCGCGGGGGGAGGCAATCAGCCCCAGCATTTT. The encoded protein is CASSQSAGGGNQPQHF. Using reference TRBV7-8 and TRBJ1-5 for the parts outside the CDR3, the full variable domain is GAGVSQSPRYKVAKRGQDVALRCDPISGHVSLFWYQQALGQGPEFLTYFQNEAQLDKSGLPSDRFFAERPEGSVSTLKIQRTQQEDSAVYLCASSQSAGGGNQPQHFGDGTRLSIL.

This chain connects TRBV5-1 to TRBJ1-2; TRBD1 matches at 7 bases. The CDR3 loop spans 15 amino acids. Trimming cost V 5 bases and J 3 bases; bases outside gene matches: 10. Germline V gene sequence: CDR1 SGHRS, CDR2 YFSETQ. The CDR3, as DNA: TGCGCCAGCAGAGAACTCGGAACAGGGGACTATGGCTACACCTTC. Protein: CASRELGTGDYGYTF. The full variable domain, completed using reference TRBV5-1 and TRBJ1-2, is KAGVTQTPRYLIKTRGQQVTLSCSPISGHRSVSWYQQTPGQGLQFLFEYFSETQRNKGNFPGRFSGRQFSNSRSEMNVSTLELGDSALYLCASRELGTGDYGYTFGSGTRLTVV.

The chain employs TRBV6-5 and TRBJ1-2, with D maybe TRBD1 (5 bases). The length of the CDR3 is 15 residues. Germline values: CDR1 MNHEY, CDR2 SVGAGI. The V gene lost 5 bases and the J gene lost 2 bases, with 15 bases spanning the gap. CDR3 in DNA: TGTGCCAGCAGTCGGTGGGGGGAGGGGAACTATGGCTACACCTTC. Its protein is CASSRWGEGNYGYTF.

This clone occurred a few times. The genes are TRBV10-1 and TRBJ1-1; possibly TRBD1 for D (5 bases). The germline V gene has CDR1 WNHNN and CDR2 SYGVQD (reference sequence). V was clipped by 6 bases and J by 2 bases, with 10 bases between them. The CDR3 is 13 residues long. In nucleotides, the CDR3 is TGCGCCAGCAGGGAACAGGAAAACACTGAAGCTTTCTTT. This gives the protein CASREQENTEAFF.

This rearrangement joins TRBV6-6 to TRBJ2-5; tentative D call: TRBD2 (6 bases). CDR1 is MNHNY, CDR2 SVGAGI, per germline (reference sequence). CDR3 length: 15 residues. Deletions cut 0 bases from V and 2 bases from J, with 10 bases between. The CDR3 protein is CASSYSGGVQETQYF. For the CDR3, the DNA is TGTGCCAGCAGTTACTCCGGGGGTGTACAAGAGACCCAGTACTTC.

The rearrangement uses TRBV2 and TRBJ2-1; TRBD1 is a possible D gene (6 bases). Germline CDR1 reads SNHLY; CDR2 reads FYNNEI. CDR3 size: 14 residues. The ends were cut back, 6 bases at V and 5 bases at J, with 14 bases in the middle. In DNA form, the CDR3 reads TGTGCCAGCAGCCCCGGTTCAGGGGACAATGAGCAGTTCTTC. Translated: CASSPGSGDNEQFF.

On this clone itself: An end of the junction does not agree with germline; a read error may underlie this. The chain couples TRBV6-6 to TRBJ2-7, with 12 bases identical to TRBD2. Germline values: CDR1 MNHNY, CDR2 SVGAGI (reference sequence). The CDR3 covers 12 residues. The CDR3 is CASSLSGLAGNF. Written as DNA, the CDR3 is TGTGCCAGCAGTTTATCCGGACTAGCGGGGAACTTC.

The CDR3 DNA reads TGTGCCATCGGGACAGGGGTCTCCTACGAGCAGTACTTC. Amino acids: CAIGTGVSYEQYF. The chain carries TRBV28 and TRBJ2-7, with TRBD1 identical over 10 bases. Germline V lookup: CDR1 MDHEN, CDR2 SYDVKM. The CDR3 covers 13 residues. With 10 bases clipped from V and 0 bases from J, the junction kept 3 bases outside the gene matches.

The V call is TRBV4-1, the J call TRBJ1-2, with unresolved D. The CDR3 runs to 15 residues. Germline V gene lookup returns CDR1 MGHRA and CDR2 YSYEKL. Trimming took off 0 bases at V and 2 bases at J, with 10 bases between the two ends. This CDR3 reads CASSQDESRNYGYTF. CDR3 nucleotides: TGCGCCAGCAGCCAAGATGAGTCCAGGAACTATGGCTACACCTTC.

CDR3 DNA: TGTGCCAGTAGTCCCCAGACAGATACGCAGTATTTT. It specifies CASSPQTDTQYF. This sequence joins TRBV19 and TRBJ2-3; no firm D call. Between the trimmed V and J ends, which lost 5 bases and 3 bases, there was a span of 6 bases. Germline V gene sequence: CDR1 LNHDA, CDR2 SQIVND (reference sequence). The CDR3 covers 12 residues.